The clone carrying this TCR beta chain came up many times. Its antigen is currently unknown. CDR3 length: 14 amino acids. Germline CDR1 SQVTM, CDR2 ANQGSEA. V trimming: 6 bases; J trimming: 4 bases; junction bases outside the gene matches: 6. TCR beta CDR3 amplification used RNA transcripts. RT-PCR was first run with HTBI primers, then multiplex PCR in a second round. One entry per CDR3 protein, called by TCRdb with MiXCR from the multiplex PCR reads. The sample has about 180,000 distinct CDR3 sequences, approximately 40% seen once. This entry is derived from a study of Graves' ophthalmopathy and Graves' hyperthyroidism. Clinical symptoms and serum thyroxine were used for diagnosis; TRAb, thyroid ultrasound and orbital computed tomography were also relied on. Whole-study results and caveats: Most thyroid-expanded clonotypes exceeding 0.001 frequency were also found in blood. Using a 13-signature model, the authors split ophthalmopathy from stable hyperthyroidism, with under 90% sensitivity and approximately 81% specificity.

The receptor was derived from a woman aged 40 to 49 with Graves' ophthalmopathy. The chain is built from TRBV29-1 and TRBJ2-2, with 9 positions matching TRBD1. Sequences were obtained from peripheral blood. The CDR3 region has the DNA TGCAGCGTGGGGGGACAGGGTGGCACCGGGGAGCTGTTTTTT. The encoded protein is CSVGGQGGTGELFF.